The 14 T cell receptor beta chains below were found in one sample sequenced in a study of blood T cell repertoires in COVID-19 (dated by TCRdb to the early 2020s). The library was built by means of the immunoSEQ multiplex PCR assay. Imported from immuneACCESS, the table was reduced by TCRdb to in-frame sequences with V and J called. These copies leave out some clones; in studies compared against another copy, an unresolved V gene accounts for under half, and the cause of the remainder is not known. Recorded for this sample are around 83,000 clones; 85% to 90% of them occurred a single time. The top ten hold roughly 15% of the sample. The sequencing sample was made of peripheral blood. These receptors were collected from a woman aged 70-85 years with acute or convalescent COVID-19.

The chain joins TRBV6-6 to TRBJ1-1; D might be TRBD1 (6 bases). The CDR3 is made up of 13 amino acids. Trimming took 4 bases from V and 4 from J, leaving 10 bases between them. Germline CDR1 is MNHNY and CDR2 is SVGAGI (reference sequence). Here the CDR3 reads CASSLQDSTEAFF. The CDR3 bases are TGTGCCAGCAGTTTACAGGACAGCACTGAAGCTTTCTTT.

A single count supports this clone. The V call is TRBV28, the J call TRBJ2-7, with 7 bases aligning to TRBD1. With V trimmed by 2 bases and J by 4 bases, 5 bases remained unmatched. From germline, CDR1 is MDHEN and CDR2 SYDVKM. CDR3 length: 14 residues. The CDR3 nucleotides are TGTGCCAGCAGTTTAATGACAGGGCGGTACGAGCAGTACGTC. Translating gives CASSLMTGRYEQYV.

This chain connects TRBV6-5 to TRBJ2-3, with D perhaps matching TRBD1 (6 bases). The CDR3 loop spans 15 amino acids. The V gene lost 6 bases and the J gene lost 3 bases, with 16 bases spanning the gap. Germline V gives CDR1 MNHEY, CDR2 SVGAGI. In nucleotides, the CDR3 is TGTGCCAGCAGCCTAACAGGGTTTGTGACAGATACGCAGTATTTT. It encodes CASSLTGFVTDTQYF.

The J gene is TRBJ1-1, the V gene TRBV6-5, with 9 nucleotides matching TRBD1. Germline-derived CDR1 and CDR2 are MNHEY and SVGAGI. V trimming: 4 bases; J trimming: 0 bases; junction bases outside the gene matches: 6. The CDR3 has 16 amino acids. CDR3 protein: CASSLPGQGMNTEAFF. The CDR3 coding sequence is TGTGCCAGCAGTTTACCGGGACAGGGCATGAACACTGAAGCTTTCTTT.

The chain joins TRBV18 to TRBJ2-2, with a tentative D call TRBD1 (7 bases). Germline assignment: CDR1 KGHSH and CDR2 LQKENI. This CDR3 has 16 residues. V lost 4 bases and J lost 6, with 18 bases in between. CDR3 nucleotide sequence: TGTGCCAGCTCACAACAGGGGCCCCGCGGGGCCGGGGAGCTGTTTTTT. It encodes CASSQQGPRGAGELFF.

The chain's CDR3 is CSASPSGRWTGELFF. The CDR3 DNA reads TGCAGTGCTAGTCCTAGCGGGAGATGGACCGGGGAGCTGTTTTTT. V usage is TRBV20-1 and J usage is TRBJ2-2, with 10 bases aligning to TRBD2. The V gene end was trimmed by 3 bases and the J gene end by 5 bases; junction bases not matched to a gene: 6. CDR1 and CDR2 from the germline V gene are DFQATT and SNEGSKA (reference sequence). The CDR3 length is 15 residues.

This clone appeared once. CDR3 DNA: TGTGCCAGCAGCTTAGCTAGAAACGACAGGGGCAATCAGCCCCAGCATTTT. Amino acid sequence: CASSLARNDRGNQPQHF. V and J are TRBV7-9 and TRBJ1-5, with 7 bases aligning to TRBD1. The CDR3 totals 17 residues. J was trimmed by 2 bases and V by 0 bases; bases with no gene match: 7. CDR1 is SEHNR, CDR2 FQNEAQ, per germline (reference sequence). The entire variable domain, with the rest obtained from reference TRBV7-9 and TRBJ1-5, is as follows: DTGVSQNPRHKITKRGQNVTFRCDPISEHNRLYWYRQTLGQGPEFLTYFQNEAQLEKSRLLSDRFSAERPKGSFSTLEIQRTEQGDSAMYLCASSLARNDRGNQPQHFGDGTRLSIL.

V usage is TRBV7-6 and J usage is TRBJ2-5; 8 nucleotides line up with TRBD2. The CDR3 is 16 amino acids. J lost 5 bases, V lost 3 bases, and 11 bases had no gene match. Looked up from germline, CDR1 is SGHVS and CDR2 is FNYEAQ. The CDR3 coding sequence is TGTGCCAGCAGCTTGGCGAATAGCGGGGCCTCGGAGACCCAGTACTTC. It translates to CASSLANSGASETQYF.

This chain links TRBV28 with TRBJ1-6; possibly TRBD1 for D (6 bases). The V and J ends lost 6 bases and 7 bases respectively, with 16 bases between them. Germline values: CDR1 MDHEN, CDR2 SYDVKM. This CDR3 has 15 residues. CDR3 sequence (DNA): TGTGCCAGCAGATCCGGGACCCAGGGGAATTCACCCCTCCACTTT. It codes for CASRSGTQGNSPLHF.

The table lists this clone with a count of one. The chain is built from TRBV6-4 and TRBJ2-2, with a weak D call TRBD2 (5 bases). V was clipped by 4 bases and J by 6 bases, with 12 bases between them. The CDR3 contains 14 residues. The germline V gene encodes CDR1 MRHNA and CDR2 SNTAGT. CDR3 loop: CASSASPGSGELFF. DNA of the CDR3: TGTGCCAGCAGTGCCTCACCGGGGTCCGGGGAGCTGTTTTTT.

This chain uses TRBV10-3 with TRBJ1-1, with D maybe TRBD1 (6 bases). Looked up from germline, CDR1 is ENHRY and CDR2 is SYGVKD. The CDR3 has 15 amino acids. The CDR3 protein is CAHSDTRAGATEAFF. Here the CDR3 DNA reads TGTGCTCACTCCGACACGCGCGCGGGGGCCACTGAAGCTTTCTTT.

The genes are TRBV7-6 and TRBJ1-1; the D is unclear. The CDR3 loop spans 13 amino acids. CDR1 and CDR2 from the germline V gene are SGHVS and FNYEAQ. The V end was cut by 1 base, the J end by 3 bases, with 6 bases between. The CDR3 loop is CASSLDIDTEAFF. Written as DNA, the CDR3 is TGTGCCAGCAGCTTAGATATTGACACTGAAGCTTTCTTT.

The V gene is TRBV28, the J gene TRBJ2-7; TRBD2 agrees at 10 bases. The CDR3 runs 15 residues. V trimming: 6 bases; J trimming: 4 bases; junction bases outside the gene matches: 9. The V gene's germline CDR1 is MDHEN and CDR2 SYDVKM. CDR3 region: CASSGHWTSGYEQYV. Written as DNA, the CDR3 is TGTGCCAGCAGCGGACACTGGACTAGCGGTTACGAGCAGTACGTC.

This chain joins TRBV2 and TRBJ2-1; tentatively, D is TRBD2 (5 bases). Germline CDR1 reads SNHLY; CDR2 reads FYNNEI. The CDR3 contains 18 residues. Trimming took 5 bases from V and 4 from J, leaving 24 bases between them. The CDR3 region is CASSPIIGLAWTYNEQFF. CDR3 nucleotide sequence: TGTGCCAGCAGTCCAATAATCGGGCTAGCTTGGACGTACAATGAGCAGTTCTTC.